This T cell receptor beta chain was recorded in a study of shared clonotypes between healthy human individuals (TCRdb year 2020). About the full investigation: A couple of women and a few men aged 18 to 49 years were included in the cohort. Per donor, three plates each were used for CD4 naive and CD4 memory, two for CD8 naive, and one for CD8 memory. Between about 0.8 and 9 billion PBMCs per donor were obtained by leukapheresis. To estimate repertoire size and how much clonotypes are shared between individuals, the study performed deep sequencing of blood TCR repertoires from roughly five healthy adults. Libraries were prepared and TCR repertoires were sequenced by different laboratories using diverse techniques, in order to increase sequencing depth and limit assay-specific biases. The paper as a whole reports these results and caveats: The small number of donors limited the genetic and exposure-history diversity represented. Pairwise subsampling led to the expectation that sequencing depth would affect the degree of clonotype sharing among donors. Incomplete sequencing was indicated by rarefaction of sorted-subset datasets, despite the large sequencing depth. Compared with non-shared clonotypes, clonotypes shared by all four sorted-subset donors had higher generation probabilities. Sampling was restricted to blood, and TCR repertoires in tissue are likely to differ from TCR repertoires in blood. Sharing across a few donors was observed for roughly 5.4% of naive CD4, 3.5% of naive CD8, roughly 2.4% of memory CD4, and 0.4% of memory CD8 clonotypes. Estimated clonotype richness was generally larger for naive than for memory subsets.

Using the deep immunoSEQ assay, multiplex PCR amplified TCR CDR3 regions from genomic DNA. Extracted genomic DNA from each cell subset was distributed evenly across all wells of several immunoSEQ 96-well plates, and each plate was treated as a replicate. For sorted subsets, each replicate PCR was loaded with roughly 0.2 ug genomic DNA, equivalent to 30,000 or so T cell genomes. Purified libraries were measured with a Qubit 3.0 fluorometer, size-checked on a Bioanalyzer 2100, and measured again with the KAPA Library Quantification kit. A separate single-read 150-cycle Illumina NextSeq 550 flow cell was used to sequence each immunoSEQ 96-well plate. Per the authors' processing: Because only junctional sequences without quality scores were contained in the immunoSEQ output, filtering matching that applied to full-length reads could not be performed. To assign V/J genes and CDR3, sequences were annotated against IMGT germline references using PyIR, a Python wrapper for IgBLAST v1.9. Reads with weak V/J assignments (E-value above 1e-6), missing CDR3, stop codons, out-of-frame junctions, or ambiguous translated residues were removed. V3J clonotypes were defined by identical inferred V gene, J gene, and CDR3 amino acid sequence. Percentage overlap between repertoires was calculated by dividing the number of shared unique clonotypes by the size of the smaller repertoire. RTK rarefaction, the Chao1 estimator, and Recon v2.1 estimates of unobserved clonotypes were used to assess repertoire richness. Generation probabilities were computed with OLGA for all TCRbeta clonotypes obtained by the gDNA method from a few donors. TCRdb stores this immuneACCESS table with in-frame sequences only. Part of the clones is absent; in the studies checked, under half of the shortfall reflects unresolved V genes, and no reason is known for the rest. V and J calls and clone size follow that table, whereas D and trimming were derived from the DNA. Across this sample there are around 700,000 clones, with approximately 79% seen only once. The ten largest clones take up 1.8% of the sample.

The donors were healthy, HIV-negative adults who had no recently reported acute infections or vaccinations. Only Caucasian adults living in Nashville, Tennessee, USA were represented among the donors. CD4+ T cells were enriched by magnetic negative selection; naive cells were then positively selected on CD45RA, and the negative fraction formed the memory subset. After blood collection by leukapheresis, PBMCs were isolated using Ficoll-Histopaque density gradient centrifugation and then cryopreserved in the vapor phase of liquid nitrogen. Purity and quantity of every magnetically sorted T cell population were checked by analytical flow cytometry. Genomic DNA was isolated from each sorted fraction and quantified by UV absorbance on a Nanodrop 2000c. Taken from cysteine to phenylalanine, the CDR3 has 12 residues. The CDR3 DNA has 36 bases and is translated from base 1. V has 5 bases trimmed and J has 8 bases trimmed; junction bases matching no gene number 3. The germline V gene (reference sequence) yields SEHNR for CDR1 and FQNEAQ for CDR2.

Concerning this clone: There is no known antigen for this receptor. No much larger clone is present one base from it, and per-base qualities are unavailable.

The sample taken for sequencing was memory CD4+ T cells sorted from blood. This sample's cell subset or site label indicates: CD45RA-negative fraction. This chain is built from TRBV7-9 and TRBJ1-1; TRBD1 aligns with 9 central bases. This receptor was obtained from a woman under 40 in good health. The CDR3 protein: CASSRGQGEAFF. Read as DNA, the sequence is TGTGCCAGCAGCAGAGGACAGGGGGAAGCTTTCTTT.